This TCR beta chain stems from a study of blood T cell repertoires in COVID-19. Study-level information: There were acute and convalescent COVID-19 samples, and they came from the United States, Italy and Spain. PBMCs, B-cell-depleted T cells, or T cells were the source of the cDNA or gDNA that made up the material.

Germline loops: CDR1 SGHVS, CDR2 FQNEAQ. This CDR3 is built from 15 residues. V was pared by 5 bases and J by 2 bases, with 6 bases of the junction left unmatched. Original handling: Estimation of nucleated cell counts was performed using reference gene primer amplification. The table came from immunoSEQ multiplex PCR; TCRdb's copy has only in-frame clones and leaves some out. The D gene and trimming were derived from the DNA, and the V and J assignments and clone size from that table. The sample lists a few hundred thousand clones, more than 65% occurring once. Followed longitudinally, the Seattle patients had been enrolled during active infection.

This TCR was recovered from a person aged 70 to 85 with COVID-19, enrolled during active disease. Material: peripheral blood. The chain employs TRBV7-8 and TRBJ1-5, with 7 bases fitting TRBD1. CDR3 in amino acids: CASSKTGERNQPQHF. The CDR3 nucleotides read TGTGCCAGCAGCAAAACAGGGGAACGCAATCAGCCCCAGCATTTT.